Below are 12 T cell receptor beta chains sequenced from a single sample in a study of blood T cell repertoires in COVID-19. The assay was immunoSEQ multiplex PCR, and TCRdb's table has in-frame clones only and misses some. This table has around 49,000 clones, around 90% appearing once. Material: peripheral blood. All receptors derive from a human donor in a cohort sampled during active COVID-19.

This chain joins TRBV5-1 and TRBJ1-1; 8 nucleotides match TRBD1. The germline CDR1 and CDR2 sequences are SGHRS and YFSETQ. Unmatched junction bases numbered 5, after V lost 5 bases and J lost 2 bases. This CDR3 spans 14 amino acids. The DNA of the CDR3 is TGCGCCAGCAGTTCCGACAGGGGCAACACTGAAGCTTTCTTT. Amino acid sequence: CASSSDRGNTEAFF.

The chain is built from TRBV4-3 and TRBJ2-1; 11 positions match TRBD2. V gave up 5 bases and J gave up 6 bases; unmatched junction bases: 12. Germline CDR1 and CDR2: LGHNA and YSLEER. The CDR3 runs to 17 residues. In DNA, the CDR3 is TGCGCCAGCAGCGAAAGACTAGCGGGATTGGGGGGCAATGAGCAGTTCTTC. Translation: CASSERLAGLGGNEQFF.

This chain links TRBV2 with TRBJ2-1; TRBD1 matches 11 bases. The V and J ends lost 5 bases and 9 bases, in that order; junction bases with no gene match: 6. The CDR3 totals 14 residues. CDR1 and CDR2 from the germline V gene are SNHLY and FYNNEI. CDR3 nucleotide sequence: TGTGCCAGCAGTTTCGGGACAGGGGGTGCTGAGCAGTTCTTC. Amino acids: CASSFGTGGAEQFF.

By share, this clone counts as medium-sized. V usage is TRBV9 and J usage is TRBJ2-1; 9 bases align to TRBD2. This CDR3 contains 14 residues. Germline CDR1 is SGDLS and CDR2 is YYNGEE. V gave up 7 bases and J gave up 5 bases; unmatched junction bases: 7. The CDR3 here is CASGGSGRNNEQFF. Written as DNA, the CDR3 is TGTGCCAGCGGGGGCAGCGGGAGGAACAATGAGCAGTTCTTC.

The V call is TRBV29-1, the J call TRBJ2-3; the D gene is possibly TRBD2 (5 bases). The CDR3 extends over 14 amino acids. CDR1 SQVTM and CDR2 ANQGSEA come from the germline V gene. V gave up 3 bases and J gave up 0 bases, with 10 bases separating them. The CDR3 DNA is TGCAGCGTTGACCGAGGGCGCAGCACAGATACGCAGTATTTT. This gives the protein CSVDRGRSTDTQYF.

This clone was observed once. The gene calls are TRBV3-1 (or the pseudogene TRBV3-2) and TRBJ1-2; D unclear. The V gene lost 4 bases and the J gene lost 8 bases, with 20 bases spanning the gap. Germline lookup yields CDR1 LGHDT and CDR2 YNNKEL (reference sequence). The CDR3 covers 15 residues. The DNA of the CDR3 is TGTGCCAGCAGCCCCGCACCGGACGGGGATGGCGGCTACACCTTC. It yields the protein CASSPAPDGDGGYTF.

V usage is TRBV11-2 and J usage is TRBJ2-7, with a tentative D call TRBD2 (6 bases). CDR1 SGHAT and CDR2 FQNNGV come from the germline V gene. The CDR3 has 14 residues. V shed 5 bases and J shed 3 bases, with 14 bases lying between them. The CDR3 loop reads CASSQGGSLYEQYF. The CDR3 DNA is TGTGCCAGCAGCCAGGGAGGCAGTCTCTACGAGCAGTACTTC.

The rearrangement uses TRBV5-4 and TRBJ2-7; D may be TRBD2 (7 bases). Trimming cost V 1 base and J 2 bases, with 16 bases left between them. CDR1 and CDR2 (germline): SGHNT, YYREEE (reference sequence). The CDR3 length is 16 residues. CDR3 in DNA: TGTGCCAGCAGCTTGTCCGGGGGGCAATTCACCTACGAGCAGTACTTC. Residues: CASSLSGGQFTYEQYF.

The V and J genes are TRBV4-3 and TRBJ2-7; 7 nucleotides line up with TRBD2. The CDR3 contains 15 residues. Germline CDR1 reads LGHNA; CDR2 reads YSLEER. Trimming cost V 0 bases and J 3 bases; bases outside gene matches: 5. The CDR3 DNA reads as TGCGCCAGCAGCCAAGATAACGGGGACTACTACGAGCAGTACTTC. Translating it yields CASSQDNGDYYEQYF.

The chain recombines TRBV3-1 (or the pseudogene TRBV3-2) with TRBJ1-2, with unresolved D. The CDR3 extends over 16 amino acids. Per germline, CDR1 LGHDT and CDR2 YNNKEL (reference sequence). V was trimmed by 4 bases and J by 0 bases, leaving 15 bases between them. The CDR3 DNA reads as TGTGCCAGCAGCCCCGATACTATCATCACTAACTATGGCTACACCTTC. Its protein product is CASSPDTIITNYGYTF.

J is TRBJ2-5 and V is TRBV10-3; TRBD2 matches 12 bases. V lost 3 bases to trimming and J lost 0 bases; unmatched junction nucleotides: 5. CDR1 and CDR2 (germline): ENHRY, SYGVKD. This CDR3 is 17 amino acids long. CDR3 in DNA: TGTGCCATCAGTGATTTTCGGACTAGCGGGGACCAAGAGACCCAGTACTTC. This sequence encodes CAISDFRTSGDQETQYF.

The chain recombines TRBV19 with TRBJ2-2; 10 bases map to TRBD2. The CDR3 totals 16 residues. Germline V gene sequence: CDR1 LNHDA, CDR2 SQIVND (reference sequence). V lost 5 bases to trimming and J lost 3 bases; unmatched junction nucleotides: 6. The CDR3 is CASSLRTSGDTGELFF. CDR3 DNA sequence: TGTGCCAGTAGTCTAAGGACTAGCGGAGACACCGGGGAGCTGTTTTTT.